This T cell receptor beta chain was captured in a study of blood T cell repertoires in COVID-19. Study as a whole: The study drew acute and convalescent COVID-19 samples from the United States, Italy and Spain. PBMCs, B-cell-depleted T cells, or T cells provided the cDNA or gDNA that made up the material.

Authors' methods: Estimated nucleated cell counts came from reference gene primer amplification. Only in-frame clones appear in the TCRdb table, and some are missing; sequencing was by immunoSEQ multiplex PCR. That table furnishes V, J and clone size, whereas the DNA furnished D and trimming. The sample has roughly 140,000 clones; around four fifths are singletons. Input material: peripheral blood. The receptor was derived from a woman in her forties with active or convalescent COVID-19.

In DNA, the CDR3 is TGTGCCAGCACCCCCCATTACGTCGGGGCCTACGAGCAGTACTTC. This sequence encodes CASTPHYVGAYEQYF. The V gene is TRBV6-2 or TRBV6-3, the J gene TRBJ2-7; D may be TRBD2 (5 bases). The germline V and J ends were trimmed by 7 bases and 2 bases, with 18 bases remaining between them. In germline, CDR1 is MNHEY, CDR2 SVGEGT. This CDR3 comprises 15 residues.